Listed below are T cell receptor beta chains from one sample, sequenced in a study of CD8 T cells in Susac syndrome. Each CDR3 protein is one row after TCRdb ran MiXCR on the immunoSEQ multiplex PCR reads. The table has 170,000 or so distinct CDR3 sequences, about 95% seen once; the top ten hold 0.16%. The sample taken for sequencing was CD8+ T cells from PBMCs. Receptors were obtained from a human donor with multiple sclerosis. Each CDR3 is given with its conserved first and last residue. Fields, in order: D gene, clone size, V gene, CDR3 length, J gene, CDR3 DNA, CDR3 protein. A D gene is named only where the DNA matches it firmly. A row's size may be missing; if present it is once, few, many or a size class.

NA	NA	TRBV7-8	15	TRBJ2-1	TGTGCCAGCAGCTTAGCGCGGGTAGGGTTCGATGAGCAGTTCTTC	CASSLARVGFDEQFF
NA	NA	TRBV9	10	TRBJ1-3	TGTGCCAGTGGGGGAAACACCATATATTTT	CASGGNTIYF
NA	NA	TRBV6-1	13	TRBJ2-5	TGTGCCAGCAGTGAAGCAACGACAGCTACCCAGTACTTC	CASSEATTATQYF
NA	NA	TRBV27	11	TRBJ2-1	TGTGCCAGCGGAGGGTACCATGAGCAGTTCTTC	CASGGYHEQFF
NA	NA	TRBV7-8	13	TRBJ2-1	TGTGCCAGCAGCTTATTCCTCCCCAGTGAGCAGTTCTTC	CASSLFLPSEQFF
NA	NA	TRBV12-5	13	TRBJ1-1	TGTGCTAGTGGCCCCTCAGGGGTCACTGAAGCTTTCTTT	CASGPSGVTEAFF
TRBD1	NA	TRBV25-1	15	TRBJ2-5	TGTGCCAGCAGTGAGACAGGGGGAATCGGAGAGACCCAGTACTTC	CASSETGGIGETQYF
NA	NA	TRBV3-1	19	TRBJ2-6	TGTGCCAGCAGCCAAGTCAGCCAGGGGTGGTTTACCGGGGCCAACGTCCTGACTTTC	CASSQVSQGWFTGANVLTF
TRBD1	once	TRBV7-6	18	TRBJ2-7	TGTGCCAGCAGCTTGAACCCCGCCGGACAGGGCTTTGTAAGCGAGCAGTACTTC	CASSLNPAGQGFVSEQYF
TRBD1	NA	TRBV14	16	TRBJ2-2	TGTGCCAGCAGCCCCTTGGGGACAGGGCAGATCGGGGAGCTGTTTTTT	CASSPLGTGQIGELFF
NA	NA	TRBV25-1	15	TRBJ2-7	TGTGCCAGCAGCGAAGGGGCGTCCCTCTCCTACGAGCAGTACTTC	CASSEGASLSYEQYF
NA	NA	TRBV30	13	TRBJ2-7	TGTGCCTGGACTCCATCCGGGGCCTACGAGCAGTACTTC	CAWTPSGAYEQYF
TRBD1	NA	TRBV7-9	17	TRBJ2-5	TGTGCCAGCAGCGCATACACAGGGGGCGCCGGGCCAGAGACCCAGTACTTC	CASSAYTGGAGPETQYF
NA	NA	TRBV7-9	16	TRBJ1-5	TGTGCCAGCAGCCCCATGATTGACAGTACCAATCAGCCCCAGCATTTT	CASSPMIDSTNQPQHF
NA	NA	TRBV13	16	TRBJ2-1	TGTGCCAGCAGCTTACGGACTGAAATCTCCTACAATGAGCAGTTCTTC	CASSLRTEISYNEQFF
NA	NA	TRBV12-3/TRBV12-4	15	TRBJ2-3	TGTGCCAGCATCCCTACCCGACGCAGCACAGATACGCAGTATTTT	CASIPTRRSTDTQYF
TRBD2	NA	TRBV4-1	16	TRBJ2-7	TGCGCCAGCAGCCAAGAGAGGCTAGCGGGAACCTACGAGCAGTACTTC	CASSQERLAGTYEQYF
NA	NA	TRBV20-1	14	TRBJ1-1	TGCAGTGCTAGGACAGTTAGCGAGTACACTGAAGCTTTCTTT	CSARTVSEYTEAFF
TRBD2	NA	TRBV29-1	16	TRBJ2-1	TGCAGCGTTAAATCTTCCGCTAGCGGCTCCTACAATGAGCAGTTCTTC	CSVKSSASGSYNEQFF
TRBD1	NA	TRBV2	17	TRBJ2-6	TGTGCCGGAAACTTCGGGACAGAGATATCTGGGGCCAACGTCCTGACTTTC	CAGNFGTEISGANVLTF
NA	once	TRBV15	18	TRBJ1-2	TGTGCCACCAGCAGAGGCCTCGGTCGGGACGCGGTTAACTATGGCTACACCTTC	CATSRGLGRDAVNYGYTF
NA	NA	TRBV15	13	TRBJ2-3	TGTGCCACCAGCAGATCAGTGGCAGATACGCAGTATTTT	CATSRSVADTQYF
NA	NA	TRBV3-1	15	TRBJ2-7	TGTGCCAGCAGCCAAGGGGTATTAGGAGACTACGAGCAGTACTTC	CASSQGVLGDYEQYF
TRBD1	NA	TRBV29-1	17	TRBJ2-7	TGCAGCGTCACCGGGACAGGGTCCTTACTAGCCCCCTACGAGCAGTACTTC	CSVTGTGSLLAPYEQYF
NA	NA	TRBV4-1	15	TRBJ1-5	TGCGCCAGCAGCCAAGAGGGGGGGGAGTATCAGCCCCAGCATTTT	CASSQEGGEYQPQHF
NA	NA	TRBV6-5	13	TRBJ2-1	TGTGCCAGCAGTTACTCGCTCGGACTGGAGCAGTTCTTC	CASSYSLGLEQFF
NA	NA	TRBV7-9	14	TRBJ2-7	TGTGCCAGCAGCGAACCCCGGGTCCCCTACGAGCAGTACTTC	CASSEPRVPYEQYF
NA	NA	TRBV30	14	TRBJ2-7	TGTGCCTGGAGTGGGGCCGGGACGATCAACGAGCAGTACTTC	CAWSGAGTINEQYF
NA	NA	TRBV29-1	13	TRBJ2-2	TGCAGCGTTGATTTGGCAAACACCGGGGAGCTGTTTTTT	CSVDLANTGELFF
TRBD1	NA	TRBV7-9	15	TRBJ1-5	TGTGCCAGCAGCCCCACAGGGGATAGCAATCAGCCCCAGCATTTT	CASSPTGDSNQPQHF
TRBD1	NA	TRBV3-1	15	TRBJ2-7	TGTGCCAGCAGCCAGGAACCGGGACAGGGCTACGAGCAGTACTTC	CASSQEPGQGYEQYF
NA	NA	TRBV27	11	TRBJ1-2	TGTGCCTGCGGACAGTATGGGGGCTACACCTTC	CACGQYGGYTF
TRBD2	once	TRBV20-1	13	TRBJ2-7	TGCAGTGCCCTAGCGGGAGGGGCCTACGAGCAGTACTTC	CSALAGGAYEQYF
NA	NA	TRBV15	12	TRBJ1-2	TGTGCCACCAGCAGACAGGGTAATGGCTACACCTTC	CATSRQGNGYTF
NA	NA	TRBV6-2/TRBV6-3	13	TRBJ2-7	TGTGCCAGCAGCCAGTACGGCAGCTACGAGCAGTACTTC	CASSQYGSYEQYF
TRBD1	NA	TRBV13	16	TRBJ1-1	TGTGCCAGCAGCCAAATGACAGGGTGGATGAACACTGAAGCTTTCTTT	CASSQMTGWMNTEAFF
NA	once	TRBV2	14	TRBJ2-3	TGTGCCAGCATCCGACGGGGGAGACCAGATACGCAGTATTTT	CASIRRGRPDTQYF
NA	NA	TRBV13	14	TRBJ2-7	TGTGCCAGCAGCCCCCGCCGGGACGGTTACGAGCAGTACTTC	CASSPRRDGYEQYF
NA	NA	TRBV5-1	17	TRBJ2-7	TGCGCCAGCAGCTTGGTAGGTGGGGCAGGGCCCAGGGACGAGCAGTACTTC	CASSLVGGAGPRDEQYF
NA	NA	TRBV6-1	16	TRBJ1-1	TGTGCCAGCAGTGAAGGAGGGGTAGGTGAGGGATCTGAAGCTTTCTTT	CASSEGGVGEGSEAFF
NA	NA	TRBV28	14	TRBJ2-6	TGTGCCAGCAGTTCCCGACGTGGGGCCAACGTCCTGACTTTC	CASSSRRGANVLTF
NA	NA	TRBV7-9	14	TRBJ1-1	TGTGCCAGCAGCCCACCGACAGTGGACACTGAAGCTTTCTTT	CASSPPTVDTEAFF
NA	NA	TRBV25-1	10	TRBJ2-5	TGTGCCAGTGGGCCTCTGGGAAAGTACTTC	CASGPLGKYF
NA	NA	TRBV4-1	15	TRBJ1-5	TGCGCCAGCAGCCAAGTCACAGGGAGTCGACAGCCCCAGCATTTT	CASSQVTGSRQPQHF
NA	NA	TRBV15	14	TRBJ2-1	TGTGCCACCAGCGACGGGGCCATGGGTAATGAGCAGTTCTTC	CATSDGAMGNEQFF
NA	NA	TRBV27	15	TRBJ2-1	TGTGCCAGCAAGAGTCGTAGCGGAACCGACAATGAGCAGTTCTTC	CASKSRSGTDNEQFF
NA	NA	TRBV7-9	19	TRBJ2-3	TGTGCCAGCAGCTTAGTGTCGTTTGATGGGGGGCGCAGCACAGATACGCAGTATTTT	CASSLVSFDGGRSTDTQYF
TRBD1	NA	TRBV5-4	14	TRBJ2-5	TGTGCCAGCAGCCAAGAGACAGGGAAAGAGACCCAGTACTTC	CASSQETGKETQYF
NA	once	TRBV7-8	14	TRBJ1-4	TGTGCCAGCAGCTTCGCCAGGGACGGTGAAAAACTGTTTTTT	CASSFARDGEKLFF
NA	NA	TRBV2	15	TRBJ2-1	TGTGCCAGCAGTGACAGGTCGGGCTCCTACAATGAGCAGTTCTTC	CASSDRSGSYNEQFF
TRBD1	once	TRBV7-9	13	TRBJ2-7	TGTGCCAGCAGCCCGACAGGGGACTACGAGCAGTACTTC	CASSPTGDYEQYF
TRBD1	NA	TRBV5-6	14	TRBJ2-5	TGTGCCAGCAGCGCACCAGGGGGCTGGGAGACCCAGTACTTC	CASSAPGGWETQYF
NA	NA	TRBV19	13	TRBJ1-5	TGTGCCAGTAGTGAGGGGAGCAATCAGCCCCAGCATTTT	CASSEGSNQPQHF
NA	NA	TRBV28	13	TRBJ1-5	TGTGCCAGCAGTTTTCAATCCCTCGGGCCCCAGCATTTT	CASSFQSLGPQHF
NA	NA	TRBV9	15	TRBJ2-1	TGTGCCAGCAGCGCTTCTCAGAGCTCCTACAATGAGCAGTTCTTC	CASSASQSSYNEQFF
NA	NA	TRBV12-3/TRBV12-4	14	TRBJ2-1	TGTGCCAGCAGTTTAGTTAGCTTCCACAATGAGCAGTTCTTC	CASSLVSFHNEQFF
NA	NA	TRBV9	16	TRBJ2-2	TGTGCCAGCAGCGTAGAGAAGACAGGGAACACCGGGGAGCTGTTTTTT	CASSVEKTGNTGELFF
TRBD1	NA	TRBV9	16	TRBJ2-7	TGTGCCAGCAGCCCCAGAGGGGGTACAGGGGCTTACGAGCAGTACTTC	CASSPRGGTGAYEQYF